Detailed here is one TCR beta chain. Its target antigen remains unknown. No clone much larger than this one lies a single base away; base qualities are absent. This entry belongs to a study of preoperative IRX-2 immunotherapy in early breast cancer (dated by TCRdb to about 2019). From its cysteine to its phenylalanine, the CDR3 spans 17 amino acids. This entry keeps only the CDR3 DNA: 51 bases, framed from base 1. The CDR1 and CDR2 encoded by the germline V gene are SGHVS and FQNEAQ. V is cut back by 3 bases and J by 6 bases, with 8 bases in the junction unmatched. In light of the paper, this sample's treatment or condition label describes: preoperative locoregional IRX-2 cytokine immunotherapy. The samples were obtained from a phase Ib study that tested preoperative, locoregional IRX-2 cytokine immunotherapy meant to prime immune responses. Before surgery, IRX-2 was given to the donors, who were patients with early-stage breast cancer.

Receptors were amplified or captured by the immunoSEQ multiplex PCR assay. TCRdb limited this immuneACCESS table to in-frame rearrangements with V and J called. A share of clones is missing; checked studies link under half to unresolved V genes, and the rest is unexplained. This sample has around 60,000 clones in its table, and approximately 93% of those were observed once. The ten largest clonotypes hold under 2% of the sample. This specimen was collected from a patient treated with IRX-2 immunotherapy. The clonotype was recovered from a human donor with breast cancer. The rearranged segments are TRBV7-8 and TRBJ2-1, with 13 junctional bases fitting TRBD2. The CDR3 in this case is CASSFRLAGGHSNEQFF. The sequenced DNA is TGTGCCAGCAGCTTCAGACTAGCGGGGGGCCATAGCAATGAGCAGTTCTTC.